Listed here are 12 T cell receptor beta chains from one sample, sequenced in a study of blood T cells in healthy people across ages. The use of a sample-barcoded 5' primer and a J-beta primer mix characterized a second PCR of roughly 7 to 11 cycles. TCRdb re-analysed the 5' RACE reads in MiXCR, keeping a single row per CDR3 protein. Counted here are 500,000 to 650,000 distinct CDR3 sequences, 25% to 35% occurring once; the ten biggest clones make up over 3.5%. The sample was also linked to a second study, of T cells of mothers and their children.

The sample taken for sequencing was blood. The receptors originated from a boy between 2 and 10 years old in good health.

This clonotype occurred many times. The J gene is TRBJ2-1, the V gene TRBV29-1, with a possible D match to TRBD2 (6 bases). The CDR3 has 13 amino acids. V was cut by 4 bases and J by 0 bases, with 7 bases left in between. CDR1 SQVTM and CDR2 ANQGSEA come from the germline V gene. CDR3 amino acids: CSVVGGSYNEQFF. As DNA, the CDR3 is TGCAGCGTTGTCGGGGGCTCCTACAATGAGCAGTTCTTC.

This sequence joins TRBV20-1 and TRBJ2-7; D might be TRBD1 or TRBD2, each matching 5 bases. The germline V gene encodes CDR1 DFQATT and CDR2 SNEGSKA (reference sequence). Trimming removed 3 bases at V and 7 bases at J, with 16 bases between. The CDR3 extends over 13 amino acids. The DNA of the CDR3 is TGCAGTGCTAGTCTTCGCGTCGAGGGGGAGCAGTACTTC. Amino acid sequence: CSASLRVEGEQYF.

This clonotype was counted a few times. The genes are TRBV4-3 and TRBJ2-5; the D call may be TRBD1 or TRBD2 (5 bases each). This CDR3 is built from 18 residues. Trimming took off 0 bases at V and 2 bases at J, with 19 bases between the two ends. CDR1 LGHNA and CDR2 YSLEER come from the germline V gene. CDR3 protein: CASSQDRAAGPQQETQYF. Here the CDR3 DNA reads TGCGCCAGCAGCCAAGATCGAGCGGCAGGGCCCCAACAAGAGACCCAGTACTTC.

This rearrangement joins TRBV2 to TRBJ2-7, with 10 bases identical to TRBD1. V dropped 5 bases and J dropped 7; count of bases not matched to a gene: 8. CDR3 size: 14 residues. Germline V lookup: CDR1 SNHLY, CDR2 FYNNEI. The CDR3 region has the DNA TGTGCCAGCAGTAGGGACAGGGGCATCTGGGAGCAGTACTTC. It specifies CASSRDRGIWEQYF.

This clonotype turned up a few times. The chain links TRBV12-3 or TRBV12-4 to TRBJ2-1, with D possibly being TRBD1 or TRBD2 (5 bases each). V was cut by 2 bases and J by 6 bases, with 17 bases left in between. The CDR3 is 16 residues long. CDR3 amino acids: CASSLNGAKAPNEQFF. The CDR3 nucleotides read TGTGCCAGCAGTTTAAACGGGGCTAAGGCTCCCAATGAGCAGTTCTTC.

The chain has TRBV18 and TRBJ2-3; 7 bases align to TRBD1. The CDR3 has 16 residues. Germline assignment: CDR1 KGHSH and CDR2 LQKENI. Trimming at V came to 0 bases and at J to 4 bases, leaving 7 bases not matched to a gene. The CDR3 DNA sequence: TGTGCCAGCTCACCACCCGTGACAGGGATGTCAGATACGCAGTATTTT. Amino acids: CASSPPVTGMSDTQYF.

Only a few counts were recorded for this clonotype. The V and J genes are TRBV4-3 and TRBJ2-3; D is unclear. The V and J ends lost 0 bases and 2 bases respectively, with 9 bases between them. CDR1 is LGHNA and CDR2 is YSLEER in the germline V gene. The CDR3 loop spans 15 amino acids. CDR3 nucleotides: TGCGCCAGCAGCCAAGACAGAATCTACACAGATACGCAGTATTTT. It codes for CASSQDRIYTDTQYF.

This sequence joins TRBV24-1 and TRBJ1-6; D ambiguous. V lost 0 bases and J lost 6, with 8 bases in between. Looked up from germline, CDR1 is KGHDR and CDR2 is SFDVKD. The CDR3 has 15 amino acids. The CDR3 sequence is CATSDLGKRNSPLHF. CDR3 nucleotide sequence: TGTGCCACCAGTGATTTGGGCAAGCGTAATTCACCCCTCCACTTT.

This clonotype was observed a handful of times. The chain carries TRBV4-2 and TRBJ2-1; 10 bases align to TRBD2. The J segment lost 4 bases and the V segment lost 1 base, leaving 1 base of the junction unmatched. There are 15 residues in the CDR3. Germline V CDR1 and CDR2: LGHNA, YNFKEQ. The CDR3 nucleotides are TGTGCCAGCAGCCAAGCTAGCGGGAGATACAATGAGCAGTTCTTC. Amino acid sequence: CASSQASGRYNEQFF.

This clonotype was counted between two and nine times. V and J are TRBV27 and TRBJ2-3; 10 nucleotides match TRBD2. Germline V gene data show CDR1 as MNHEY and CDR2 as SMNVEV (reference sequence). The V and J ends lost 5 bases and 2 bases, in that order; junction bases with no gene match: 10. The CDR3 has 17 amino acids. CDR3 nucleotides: TGTGCCAGCAGTCCCCCAGGGACTAGCGTTCTCACAGATACGCAGTATTTT. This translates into CASSPPGTSVLTDTQYF.

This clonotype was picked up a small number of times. The DNA for the CDR3 is TGTGCCAGCAGCTTCAACCTCCGGGGGAGGGAGGATTCACCCCTCCACTTT. This sequence encodes CASSFNLRGREDSPLHF. The V gene is TRBV7-6, the J gene TRBJ1-6; tentative D call: TRBD1 (5 bases). The germline V and J ends were trimmed by 3 bases and 8 bases, with 20 bases remaining between them. The CDR3 has 17 residues. The germline gives CDR1 SGHVS, CDR2 FNYEAQ.

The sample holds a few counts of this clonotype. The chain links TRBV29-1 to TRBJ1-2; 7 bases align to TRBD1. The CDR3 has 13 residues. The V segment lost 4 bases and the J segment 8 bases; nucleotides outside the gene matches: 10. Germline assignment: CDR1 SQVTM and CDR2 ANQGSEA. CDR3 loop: CSVGVEGAGGYTF. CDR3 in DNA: TGCAGCGTTGGGGTTGAGGGGGCGGGCGGCTACACCTTC.